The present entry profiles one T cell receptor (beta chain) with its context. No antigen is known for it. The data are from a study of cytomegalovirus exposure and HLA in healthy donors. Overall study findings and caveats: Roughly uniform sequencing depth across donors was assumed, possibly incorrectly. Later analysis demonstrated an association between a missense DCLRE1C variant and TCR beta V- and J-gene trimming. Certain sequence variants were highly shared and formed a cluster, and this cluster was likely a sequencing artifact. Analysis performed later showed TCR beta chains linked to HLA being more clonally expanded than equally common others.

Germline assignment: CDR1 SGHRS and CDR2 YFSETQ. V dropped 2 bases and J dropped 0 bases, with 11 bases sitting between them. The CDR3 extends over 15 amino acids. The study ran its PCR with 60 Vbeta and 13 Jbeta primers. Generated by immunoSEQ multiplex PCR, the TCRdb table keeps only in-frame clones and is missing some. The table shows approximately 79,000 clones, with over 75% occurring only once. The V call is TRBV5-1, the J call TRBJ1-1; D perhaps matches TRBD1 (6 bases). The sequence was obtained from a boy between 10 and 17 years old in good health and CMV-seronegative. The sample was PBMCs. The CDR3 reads CASSFRTGMNTEAFF. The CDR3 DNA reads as TGCGCCAGCAGCTTCCGTACAGGGATGAACACTGAAGCTTTCTTT.